Each of the 15 T cell receptor beta chains below was sequenced from the same sample in a study of siplizumab effects on memory and regulatory T cells. The assay was immunoSEQ multiplex PCR, and TCRdb's table has in-frame clones only and misses some. The table has about 87,000 clones, about 90% seen once. Sequenced sample: CD4+ T cells sorted from blood. These receptors all stem from a human donor in good health.

The genes are TRBV19 and TRBJ2-6; tentatively, D is TRBD2 (6 bases). CDR1 is LNHDA, CDR2 SQIVND, per germline (reference sequence). Between the trimmed V and J ends, which lost 4 bases and 2 bases, there was a span of 12 bases. This CDR3 is 16 amino acids long. CDR3 region: CASSTGRLAGANVLTF. The CDR3 DNA is TGTGCCAGTAGTACAGGGAGACTAGCTGGGGCCAACGTCCTGACTTTC. The variable domain in full, with the rest retrieved from reference TRBV19 and TRBJ2-6, is DGGITQSPKYLFRKEGQNVTLSCEQNLNHDAMYWYRQDPGQGLRLIYYSQIVNDFQKGDIAEGYSVSREKKESFPLTVTSAQKNPTAFYLCASSTGRLAGANVLTFGAGSRLTVL.

This rearrangement joins TRBV12-5 to TRBJ2-1; TRBD2 might be the D (7 bases). The CDR3 covers 15 residues. In germline, CDR1 is LGHNT, CDR2 FRNRAP. The ends were cut back, 2 bases at V and 3 bases at J, with 11 bases in the middle. This CDR3 reads CASGLTGGLYNEQFF. Here the CDR3 DNA reads TGTGCTAGTGGTTTGACCGGGGGGCTCTACAATGAGCAGTTCTTC.

The chain joins TRBV18 to TRBJ1-1; perhaps TRBD1 as D (5 bases). CDR3 length equals 14 residues. The V end was cut by 1 base, the J end by 5 bases, with 11 bases between. CDR1 is KGHSH, CDR2 LQKENI, per germline. The CDR3 DNA is TGTGCCAGCTCACCACAGGACGGGGGGACTGAAGCTTTCTTT. Encoded protein: CASSPQDGGTEAFF.

CDR3 sequence (DNA): TGTGCCAGTAGTAGGGGGTTGCGGAATCAGCCCCAGCATTTT. As protein: CASSRGLRNQPQHF. The chain combines TRBV19 with TRBJ1-5, with a possible D match to TRBD1 (5 bases). The CDR3 contains 14 residues. Trimming shortened V by 4 bases and J by 4 bases, and 11 bases separated the two germline ends. Germline V gives CDR1 LNHDA, CDR2 SQIVND (reference sequence).

The chain is built from TRBV18 and TRBJ2-6; D uncertain. V was clipped by 1 base and J by 4 bases, with 11 bases between them. Germline V lookup: CDR1 KGHSH, CDR2 LQKENI. This CDR3 comprises 16 residues. The CDR3 bases are TGTGCCAGCTCACCACTAGGTTTTGACGGGGCCAACGTCCTGACTTTC. Residues: CASSPLGFDGANVLTF.

This clone occurred once. This chain's CDR3 is CASSLVPGELFF. DNA of the CDR3: TGTGCCAGCAGCTTAGTTCCCGGGGAGCTGTTTTTT. The V call is TRBV7-2, the J call TRBJ2-2; D is uncertain. The V end lost 1 base, the J end lost 6 bases, and 3 bases lay between the germline ends. CDR3 length equals 12 residues. Germline CDR1 reads SGHTA; CDR2 reads FQGNSA.

This chain connects TRBV27 to TRBJ2-7, with 8 bases identical to TRBD2. This CDR3 has 15 amino acids. CDR1 is MNHEY and CDR2 is SMNVEV in the germline V gene (reference sequence). Germline trimming cut 2 bases from V and 1 base from J; bases unmatched to any gene: 4. For the CDR3, the DNA is TGTGCCAGCAGTTTAGAACTAGCGGCTTCCTACGAGCAGTACTTC. This gives the protein CASSLELAASYEQYF.

This chain uses TRBV2 with TRBJ1-5; D is uncertain. This CDR3 has 14 residues. The germline V gene has CDR1 SNHLY and CDR2 FYNNEI. Trimming pared 5 bases from V and 6 bases from J, leaving 14 bases between. The CDR3 nucleotides read TGTGCCAGCAGTAGTCGCACCTCAGGTCAGCCCCAGCATTTT. Translated, it gives CASSSRTSGQPQHF.

A note on this clone: The sample carries other DNA sequences with the same CDR3. The CDR3 nucleotides read TGTGCCAGCAGGGATTCTGACAGGGCTACTGAAGCTTTCTTT. It is translated as CASRDSDRATEAFF. This chain links TRBV6-4 with TRBJ1-1, with TRBD1 identical over 7 bases. V lost 6 bases to trimming and J lost 5 bases; unmatched junction nucleotides: 9. Germline V gene sequence: CDR1 MRHNA, CDR2 SNTAGT. The CDR3 has 14 amino acids.

V and J are TRBV29-1 and TRBJ2-1; D gene ambiguous. Germline CDR1 SQVTM, CDR2 ANQGSEA. CDR3 length: 11 amino acids. V shed 4 bases and J shed 7 bases, with 8 bases lying between them. CDR3 protein: CSVGASNEQFF. CDR3 bases: TGCAGCGTTGGTGCCTCGAATGAGCAGTTCTTC.

This clone is a singleton in its sample. The chain employs TRBV4-3 and TRBJ2-1; unclear D gene. Germline V gene lookup returns CDR1 LGHNA and CDR2 YSLEER. CDR3 length equals 17 residues. Trimming shortened V by 1 base and J by 0 bases, and 13 bases separated the two germline ends. The CDR3 sequence: CASSQAPQFSSYNEQFF. DNA for the CDR3: TGCGCCAGCAGCCAAGCGCCCCAGTTCAGCTCCTACAATGAGCAGTTCTTC.

The V call is TRBV6-7, the J call TRBJ1-1; tentatively, D is TRBD1 (5 bases). TRBV6-7 is treated as an ORF (open reading frame) with a function not yet certain. The V gene lost 0 bases and the J gene lost 1 base, with 9 bases spanning the gap. The CDR3 loop spans 15 amino acids. The CDR3 region has the DNA TGTGCCAGCAGTTACTCGAGGGACCCGAACACTGAAGCTTTCTTT. It is translated as CASSYSRDPNTEAFF.

The CDR3 bases are TGTGCCAGTAGTTCTGACGTCACGGGGGCGCTTAAGCATTTT. Residues: CASSSDVTGALKHF. The chain combines TRBV19 with TRBJ1-5; weak D call: TRBD1 (6 bases). The CDR3 has 14 residues. Germline CDR1 is LNHDA and CDR2 is SQIVND (reference sequence). V lost 5 bases and J lost 14, with 22 bases in between.

The gene calls are TRBV7-3 and TRBJ2-2, with 7 nucleotides matching TRBD2. Trimming took 4 bases from V and 4 from J; bases not matched to a gene: 6. This CDR3 contains 15 residues. Germline CDR1 and CDR2: SGHTA and FQGTGA. The CDR3 here is CASSSRTRGTGELFF. DNA of the CDR3: TGTGCCAGCAGCTCTAGGACTAGAGGCACCGGGGAGCTGTTTTTT.

This chain joins TRBV7-9 and TRBJ2-3; D not certain. V was pared by 2 bases and J by 6 bases, with 6 bases between. The V gene's germline CDR1 is SEHNR and CDR2 FQNEAQ (reference sequence). The CDR3 runs 12 residues. CDR3 region: CASSLQDDTQYF. The CDR3 DNA sequence: TGTGCCAGCAGCTTACAAGATGATACGCAGTATTTT. The full variable domain, its missing parts supplied by reference TRBV7-9 and TRBJ2-3, is DTGVSQNPRHKITKRGQNVTFRCDPISEHNRLYWYRQTLGQGPEFLTYFQNEAQLEKSRLLSDRFSAERPKGSFSTLEIQRTEQGDSAMYLCASSLQDDTQYFGPGTRLTVL.